The rows below give T cell receptor beta chains drawn from one sample of a study of CD8 T cells in ankylosing spondylitis. TCRdb ran MiXCR on the 5' RACE reads and lists one entry per CDR3 protein. The sample includes approximately 400,000 distinct CDR3 sequences, roughly 27% of them seen just once. The specimen sequenced was blood, either unsorted or a sorted T cell fraction (not recorded which). The source of these receptors is a male donor with ankylosing spondylitis. Each CDR3 is given with its conserved first and last residue. A D gene is named only where the DNA matches it firmly. Size tells how often a clone was seen (once, few, many) or the class of an expanded clone, and some rows leave it out.

D gene	J gene	clone size	V gene	CDR3 DNA	CDR3 protein
TRBD1	TRBJ1-1	few	TRBV24-1	TGTGCCACCAGTGATCCAAACAGGGGTGAAGCTTTCTTT	CATSDPNRGEAFF
NA	TRBJ2-5	NA	TRBV28	TGTGCCAGCAGTTTATCTGGGAGCCCCGAGACCCAGTACTTC	CASSLSGSPETQYF
NA	TRBJ2-5	NA	TRBV3-1	TGTGCCAGCAGCCAAGACGTCGCAGTGAAAGAGACCCAGTACTTC	CASSQDVAVKETQYF
NA	TRBJ1-2	NA	TRBV20-1	TGCAGTGCTAGAGCGGCCGGGACAAATTATGGCTACACCTTC	CSARAAGTNYGYTF
NA	TRBJ2-2	NA	TRBV7-2	TGTGCCAGCAGCTTACTGGCAGGGTACACCGGGGAGCTGTTTTTT	CASSLLAGYTGELFF
NA	TRBJ1-1	NA	TRBV20-1	TGCAGTGCTAGGGGGGGGATCAGTTCTAACACTGAAGCTTTCTTT	CSARGGISSNTEAFF
NA	TRBJ1-1	NA	TRBV5-1	TGCGCCAGCAGCCTGACTGGACGGGTTGAAGCTTTCTTT	CASSLTGRVEAFF
NA	TRBJ1-1	NA	TRBV25-1	TGTGCCAGCAGTCCCCAAAGGGCCACGGGAAGGACTGAAGCTTTCTTT	CASSPQRATGRTEAFF
NA	TRBJ2-2	NA	TRBV5-1	TGCGCCAGCAGCTTTAACCCTGTATCGGGAGGGGAGCTGTTTTTT	CASSFNPVSGGELFF
TRBD1	TRBJ2-3	many	TRBV12-3/TRBV12-4	TGTGCCAGCAGTCCCGGCAGGGGGAGTACAGATACGCAGTATTTT	CASSPGRGSTDTQYF
TRBD1	TRBJ1-5	few	TRBV3-1	TGTGCCAGCAGCTTTGGACAGGGGCGTCAGCCCCAGCATTTT	CASSFGQGRQPQHF
NA	TRBJ2-3	NA	TRBV20-1	TGCAGTGCTAGAGATCGGGCAGAACTACAGTATTTT	CSARDRAELQYF
TRBD2	TRBJ2-7	NA	TRBV3-1	TGTGCCAGCAGCCAAGGGGGGGCTAGCGGGAGTCGTGAGCAGTACTTC	CASSQGGASGSREQYF